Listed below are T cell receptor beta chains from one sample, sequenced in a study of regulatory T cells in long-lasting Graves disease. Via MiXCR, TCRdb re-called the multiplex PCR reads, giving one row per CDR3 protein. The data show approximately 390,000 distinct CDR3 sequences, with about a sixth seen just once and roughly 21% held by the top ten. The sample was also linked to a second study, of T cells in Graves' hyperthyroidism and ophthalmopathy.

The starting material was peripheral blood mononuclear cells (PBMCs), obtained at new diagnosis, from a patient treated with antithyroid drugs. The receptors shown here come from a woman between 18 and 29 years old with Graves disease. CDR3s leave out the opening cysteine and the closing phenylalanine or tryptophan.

CDR3: ASTLTSGSGMQY
V: TRBV12-3/TRBV12-4
J: TRBJ2-3

CDR3: ASSRAGNTGELF
V: TRBV28
J: TRBJ2-2

CDR3: ASSQEFQGRETQY
V: TRBV4-1
J: TRBJ2-5

CDR3: ASETSGKMNTQY
V: TRBV28
J: TRBJ2-3

CDR3: ASSQGSNGEQY
V: TRBV4-1
J: TRBJ2-7

CDR3: ASSGTSGYNEQF
V: TRBV28
J: TRBJ2-1

CDR3: ASSLARLAGGPYNEQF
V: TRBV7-8
J: TRBJ2-1

CDR3: ASGREGTIPNSPLH
V: TRBV7-8
J: TRBJ1-6

CDR3: ASSLGSGSYEQY
V: TRBV11-3
J: TRBJ2-7

CDR3: ASMENEQF
V: TRBV25-1
J: TRBJ2-1

CDR3: ASSLGTSGSHEQF
V: TRBV13
J: TRBJ2-1

CDR3: SARDGTHGEKLF
V: TRBV20-1
J: TRBJ1-4

CDR3: ASSAAGAGDTQY
V: TRBV7-3
J: TRBJ2-3

CDR3: ASSPWDHPVEQF
V: TRBV28
J: TRBJ2-1

CDR3: ASSATGDEQY
V: TRBV4-1
J: TRBJ2-7

CDR3: ASSRGRKYNEQF
V: TRBV3-1
J: TRBJ2-1

CDR3: ASSRTVNTEAF
V: TRBV2
J: TRBJ1-1

CDR3: ASSFGQGLPSPLH
V: TRBV12-3/TRBV12-4
J: TRBJ1-6

CDR3: ASQPLLRPQH
V: TRBV6-1
J: TRBJ1-5

CDR3: SAPVSTDTQY
V: TRBV20-1
J: TRBJ2-3

CDR3: ASRQTGSEQY
V: TRBV2
J: TRBJ2-7

CDR3: ASSLSRVQETQY
V: TRBV27
J: TRBJ2-5

CDR3: ASSQVLETQY
V: TRBV14
J: TRBJ2-5

CDR3: ASSLVASGSNEQF
V: TRBV4-1
J: TRBJ2-1

CDR3: ASIRGLAGAEQY
V: TRBV28
J: TRBJ2-7

CDR3: AISPLETGHTEAF
V: TRBV10-3
J: TRBJ1-1

CDR3: ASTFPGLPINEQF
V: TRBV6-1
J: TRBJ2-1

CDR3: ASSSSSSDTIY
V: TRBV7-9
J: TRBJ1-3

CDR3: ASSFKIAGPPTDTQY
V: TRBV12-3/TRBV12-4
J: TRBJ2-3

CDR3: ASTSDYGYT
V: TRBV12-3/TRBV12-4
J: TRBJ1-2

CDR3: SASAGVRGYEQY
V: TRBV20-1
J: TRBJ2-7

CDR3: ASGSGGGKTEAF
V: TRBV7-3
J: TRBJ1-1

CDR3: ASTRGPQETQY
V: TRBV2
J: TRBJ2-5

CDR3: SARDVGERTQY
V: TRBV20-1
J: TRBJ2-3

CDR3: ASFDREEQY
V: TRBV28
J: TRBJ2-7

CDR3: ASSLVSGGAQETQY
V: TRBV5-1
J: TRBJ2-5

CDR3: ASSTGGLNSPLH
V: TRBV11-2
J: TRBJ1-6

CDR3: SVEAPGERNEQF
V: TRBV29-1
J: TRBJ2-1